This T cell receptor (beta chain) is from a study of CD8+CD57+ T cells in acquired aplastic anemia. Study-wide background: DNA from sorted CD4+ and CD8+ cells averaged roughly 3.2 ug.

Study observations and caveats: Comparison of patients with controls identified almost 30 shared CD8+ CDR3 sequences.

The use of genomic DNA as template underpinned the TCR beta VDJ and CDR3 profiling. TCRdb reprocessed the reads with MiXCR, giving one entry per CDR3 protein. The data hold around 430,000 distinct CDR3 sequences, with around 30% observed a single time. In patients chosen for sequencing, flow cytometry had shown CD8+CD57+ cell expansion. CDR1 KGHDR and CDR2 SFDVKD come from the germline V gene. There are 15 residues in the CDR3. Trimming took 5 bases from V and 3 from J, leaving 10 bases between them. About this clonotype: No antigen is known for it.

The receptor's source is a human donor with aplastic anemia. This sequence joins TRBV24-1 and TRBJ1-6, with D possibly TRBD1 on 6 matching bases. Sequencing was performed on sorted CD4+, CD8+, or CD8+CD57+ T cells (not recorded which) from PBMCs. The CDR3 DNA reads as TGTGCCACCAGTGCTCTAGGGGGCTATAATTCACCCCTCCACTTT. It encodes CATSALGGYNSPLHF.